The clone carrying this T cell receptor beta chain was counted once. In the authors' methods: For nucleated cells, counts were estimated from reference gene primer amplification. Using immunoSEQ multiplex PCR, the repertoire was profiled, and TCRdb retains in-frame clones only, with some absent. That table is the source of V, J and clone size, and D and trimming were worked out from the DNA. In the table there are around 130,000 clones, approximately 90% of which are singletons. The sample is drawn from a study of blood T cell repertoires in COVID-19. Background on the study: Spain, Italy and the United States supplied samples that represented acute and convalescent COVID-19. T cells, B-cell-depleted T cells, or PBMCs provided the cDNA or gDNA that served as material.

From germline, CDR1 is DFQATT and CDR2 SNEGSKA (reference sequence). Trimming left V 1 base short and J 3 bases short, with 4 bases between. CDR3 length equals 11 residues. The sequence derives from a man aged 65 to 85 with active or convalescent COVID-19. The sample taken for sequencing was peripheral blood. The V and J genes are TRBV20-1 and TRBJ2-7, with D unresolved. As DNA, the CDR3 is TGCAGTGCTAGAGTCGGCTACGAGCAGTACTTC. Its protein product is CSARVGYEQYF.